This is a list of T cell receptor beta chains from one sample in a study of shared clonotypes between healthy human individuals. The assay was immunoSEQ multiplex PCR, and TCRdb's table has in-frame clones only and misses some. The sample contains 550,000 to 800,000 clones, about nine tenths of which appear only once. The source material was memory CD8+ T cells from PBMCs. These receptors were taken from a young man in good health. Some clones in this sample may be carry-over from other donors' samples. CDR3s include the opening cysteine and the closing phenylalanine or tryptophan. Fields, in order: D gene, V gene, J gene, clone size, CDR3 DNA, CDR3 protein. The D gene is left open where the match is weak. The size of a clone is reported for some rows only, either as once, few or many, or as a class for expanded clones.

d_call: -; v_call: TRBV4-3; j_call: TRBJ2-1; clone_size: -; cdr3_nt: TGCGCCAGCAGCCAAGAGAAGGGGGATATAGGCTACAATGAGCAGTTCTTC; cdr3_aa: CASSQEKGDIGYNEQFF
d_call: -; v_call: TRBV7-6; j_call: TRBJ1-3; clone_size: -; cdr3_nt: TGTGCCAGCAGCGCTTGGACAGACAGATCTGGAAACACCATATATTTT; cdr3_aa: CASSAWTDRSGNTIYF
d_call: -; v_call: TRBV28; j_call: TRBJ2-1; clone_size: -; cdr3_nt: TGTGCCAGCAGTTTATTGCGGGCGGATGAGCAGTTCTTC; cdr3_aa: CASSLLRADEQFF
d_call: -; v_call: TRBV28; j_call: TRBJ2-5; clone_size: -; cdr3_nt: TGTGCCAGCAGACCTCAAGAGACCCAGTACTTC; cdr3_aa: CASRPQETQYF
d_call: -; v_call: TRBV7-2; j_call: TRBJ2-7; clone_size: -; cdr3_nt: TGTGCCAGCAGCTTAGCGTCAGGGGTCTACGAGCAGTACTTC; cdr3_aa: CASSLASGVYEQYF
d_call: -; v_call: TRBV9; j_call: TRBJ2-1; clone_size: -; cdr3_nt: TGTGCCAGCAGCGTATTGGGAAGAGCTTACAATGAGCAGTTCTTC; cdr3_aa: CASSVLGRAYNEQFF
d_call: TRBD2; v_call: TRBV13; j_call: TRBJ2-7; clone_size: -; cdr3_nt: TGTGCCAGCAACCAGGGACTAGCGGAGGGGGGAATCTACGAGCAGTACTTC; cdr3_aa: CASNQGLAEGGIYEQYF
d_call: -; v_call: TRBV27; j_call: TRBJ2-2; clone_size: -; cdr3_nt: TGTGCCAGCAGTTTAGAGGGCAGGGCGAACACCGGGGAGCTGTTTTTT; cdr3_aa: CASSLEGRANTGELFF
d_call: -; v_call: TRBV5-6; j_call: TRBJ1-1; clone_size: -; cdr3_nt: TGTGCCAGCAGCTGGGGGATGGTGAGGACCTGGGATGAAGCTTTCTTT; cdr3_aa: CASSWGMVRTWDEAFF
d_call: -; v_call: TRBV15; j_call: TRBJ2-5; clone_size: once; cdr3_nt: TGTGCCACCAGCGGAGACAGCCAAGAGACCCAGTACTTC; cdr3_aa: CATSGDSQETQYF
d_call: TRBD1; v_call: TRBV5-1; j_call: TRBJ2-7; clone_size: -; cdr3_nt: TGCGCCAGCAGCTCCCCCCGGGACAGGGCCGACTACGAGCAGTACTTC; cdr3_aa: CASSSPRDRADYEQYF
d_call: -; v_call: TRBV5-1; j_call: TRBJ1-2; clone_size: -; cdr3_nt: TGCGCCAGCAGCCTAGACGTCGGGAGAGGCTACACCTTC; cdr3_aa: CASSLDVGRGYTF
d_call: TRBD1; v_call: TRBV7-9; j_call: TRBJ2-7; clone_size: -; cdr3_nt: TGTGCCAGCAGCTTAGTACGGACAGGGGGCTTCGACGAGCAGTACTTC; cdr3_aa: CASSLVRTGGFDEQYF
d_call: TRBD2; v_call: TRBV11-2; j_call: TRBJ2-7; clone_size: -; cdr3_nt: TGTGCCAGCAGCTTAGAGCGGGGGAGCTCCTACGAGCAGTACTTC; cdr3_aa: CASSLERGSSYEQYF
d_call: TRBD2; v_call: TRBV7-8; j_call: TRBJ2-1; clone_size: -; cdr3_nt: TGTGGAGGCGGACTAGCGGGAGACAATGAGCAGTTCTTC; cdr3_aa: CGGGLAGDNEQFF
d_call: TRBD2; v_call: TRBV4-1; j_call: TRBJ2-1; clone_size: -; cdr3_nt: TGCGCCAGCAGCCACCAAGCGGGAATCTACAATGAGCAGTTCTTC; cdr3_aa: CASSHQAGIYNEQFF
d_call: TRBD2; v_call: TRBV7-9; j_call: TRBJ2-5; clone_size: -; cdr3_nt: TGTGCCAGCAGCTTTTATGGACTAGCGGAGCAAGAGACCCAGTACTTC; cdr3_aa: CASSFYGLAEQETQYF
d_call: -; v_call: TRBV28; j_call: TRBJ2-7; clone_size: -; cdr3_nt: TGTGCCAGCAGCCCAGGGGGGGAGGCCTACGAGCAGTACTTC; cdr3_aa: CASSPGGEAYEQYF
d_call: -; v_call: TRBV6-5; j_call: TRBJ2-7; clone_size: -; cdr3_nt: TGTGCCAGCACTAACAGGATCCAACCCTACGAGCAGTACTTC; cdr3_aa: CASTNRIQPYEQYF
d_call: TRBD1; v_call: TRBV15; j_call: TRBJ2-7; clone_size: -; cdr3_nt: TGTGCCACCAGCAGGCCAGGGGGAAACTACGAGCAGTACTTC; cdr3_aa: CATSRPGGNYEQYF
d_call: -; v_call: TRBV7-8; j_call: TRBJ2-3; clone_size: -; cdr3_nt: TGTGCCAGCAGCTTGCCTATTGCGAGCACAGATACGCAGTATTTT; cdr3_aa: CASSLPIASTDTQYF
d_call: -; v_call: TRBV14; j_call: TRBJ2-7; clone_size: -; cdr3_nt: TGTGCCAGCAGCCAAGAGGGGGAGAGCTCCTACGAGCAGTACTTC; cdr3_aa: CASSQEGESSYEQYF
d_call: -; v_call: TRBV11-2; j_call: TRBJ1-1; clone_size: -; cdr3_nt: TGTGCCAGCAGCTTAGGCGGAGGATTCGGAGGAGCTTTCTTT; cdr3_aa: CASSLGGGFGGAFF
d_call: -; v_call: TRBV5-8; j_call: TRBJ2-7; clone_size: -; cdr3_nt: TGTGCCAGCAGCTTCCGACAGGTTCAGCTCGAGCAGTACTTC; cdr3_aa: CASSFRQVQLEQYF
d_call: TRBD1; v_call: TRBV7-9; j_call: TRBJ2-1; clone_size: once; cdr3_nt: TGTGCCAGCAGCTCCCCCGGGACAGAAGAATACAATGAGCAGTTCTTC; cdr3_aa: CASSSPGTEEYNEQFF
d_call: TRBD2; v_call: TRBV15; j_call: TRBJ2-5; clone_size: once; cdr3_nt: TGTGCCACCAGCAGAAGACCCGGACTAGCGGGAGACCAAGAGACCCAGTACTTC; cdr3_aa: CATSRRPGLAGDQETQYF
d_call: -; v_call: TRBV4-2; j_call: TRBJ2-7; clone_size: once; cdr3_nt: TGTGCCAGCAGTCTGGATGGGTACGAGCAGTACTTC; cdr3_aa: CASSLDGYEQYF
d_call: -; v_call: TRBV27; j_call: TRBJ2-7; clone_size: once; cdr3_nt: TGTGCCAGCAGTTCCATTCATCTAGGAGACGAGCAGTACTTC; cdr3_aa: CASSSIHLGDEQYF
d_call: -; v_call: TRBV7-9; j_call: TRBJ1-1; clone_size: -; cdr3_nt: TGTGCCAGCGGCCCGTCAGCGACCTTTATTTTGGACACTGAAGCTTTCTTT; cdr3_aa: CASGPSATFILDTEAFF
d_call: TRBD1; v_call: TRBV6-6; j_call: TRBJ1-1; clone_size: -; cdr3_nt: TGTGCCAGCACCGAGGGACAGGGAAGAAGTGAAGCTTTCTTT; cdr3_aa: CASTEGQGRSEAFF
d_call: TRBD2; v_call: TRBV2; j_call: TRBJ2-3; clone_size: -; cdr3_nt: TGTGCCAGCACTCACACTAGCGGGAGCACCGGGGCAGATACGCAGTATTTT; cdr3_aa: CASTHTSGSTGADTQYF
d_call: -; v_call: TRBV28; j_call: TRBJ1-1; clone_size: -; cdr3_nt: TGTGCCAGCACTTTCTCCACTGAAGCTTTCTTT; cdr3_aa: CASTFSTEAFF
d_call: -; v_call: TRBV5-1; j_call: TRBJ1-2; clone_size: -; cdr3_nt: TGCGCCAGCAGCTTGACCCGGGACTCTTCGGCCAACTATGGCTACACCTTC; cdr3_aa: CASSLTRDSSANYGYTF
d_call: TRBD2; v_call: TRBV4-1; j_call: TRBJ2-3; clone_size: -; cdr3_nt: TGCGCCAGCAGCCAGACGACTAGCGGGGCTTCAGATACGCAGTATTTT; cdr3_aa: CASSQTTSGASDTQYF
d_call: -; v_call: TRBV2; j_call: TRBJ1-5; clone_size: -; cdr3_nt: TGTGCCAGCAGAATGGGCCAGCACAATCAGCCCCAGCATTTT; cdr3_aa: CASRMGQHNQPQHF
d_call: -; v_call: TRBV28; j_call: TRBJ1-1; clone_size: -; cdr3_nt: TGTGCCAGCAGTAGGGCCATGAACACTGAAGCTTTCTTT; cdr3_aa: CASSRAMNTEAFF
d_call: -; v_call: TRBV6-4; j_call: TRBJ2-7; clone_size: -; cdr3_nt: TGTGCCAGCAGTGGCCCCCCAAGGGGGGCAACCTACGAGCAGTACTTC; cdr3_aa: CASSGPPRGATYEQYF
d_call: -; v_call: TRBV9; j_call: TRBJ1-1; clone_size: once; cdr3_nt: TGTGCCAGCAGCGTAGGCGTCACCATCAACACTGAAGCTTTCTTT; cdr3_aa: CASSVGVTINTEAFF
d_call: -; v_call: TRBV9; j_call: TRBJ1-2; clone_size: -; cdr3_nt: TGTGCCAGCAGCCCCTTTCTCGCCGGGACCGGATATGGCTACACCTTC; cdr3_aa: CASSPFLAGTGYGYTF
d_call: -; v_call: TRBV5-1; j_call: TRBJ1-3; clone_size: -; cdr3_nt: TGCGCCAGCAGCTTGGTAGTAGACTCTGGAAACACCATATATTTT; cdr3_aa: CASSLVVDSGNTIYF
d_call: -; v_call: TRBV27; j_call: TRBJ2-1; clone_size: few; cdr3_nt: TGTGCCAGCAGTCAGGGCCAGATTCTCTACAATGAGCAGTTCTTC; cdr3_aa: CASSQGQILYNEQFF
d_call: TRBD2; v_call: TRBV7-9; j_call: TRBJ2-7; clone_size: -; cdr3_nt: TGTGCCAGCAGCAAAGGACTAGCGGGAATGAGCTCCTACGAGCAGTACTTC; cdr3_aa: CASSKGLAGMSSYEQYF